This TCR beta chain was recorded in a study of cytomegalovirus exposure and HLA in healthy donors. Study-level points and caveats: Rare TCR sequences predominated, though certain public TCRs were found in many donors.

A word on this clone: The antigen remains unidentified.

The CDR3 has 12 amino acids. Trimming left V 2 bases short and J 7 bases short, with 5 bases between. The germline gives CDR1 SGHAT, CDR2 FQNNGV. The study ran its PCR with 60 Vbeta and 13 Jbeta primers. The method was immunoSEQ multiplex PCR; TCRdb's version includes in-frame clones alone and lacks a portion of them. The sample lists roughly 100,000 clones, around 70% occurring once. Sequencing used PBMCs. The receptor was isolated from a man aged 40-49 years in good health and CMV-seronegative. The rearrangement links TRBV11-2 to TRBJ1-4; D is unclear. CDR3 sequence: CASSLLPEKLFF. The CDR3 DNA follows: TGTGCCAGCAGCTTACTTCCTGAAAAACTGTTTTTT.